A selection of T cell receptor beta chains follows, all from one sample in a study of T cell repertoires in cytomegalovirus infection. These receptors have no identified antigens. One entry per CDR3 protein, called by TCRdb with MiXCR from the reads. Of approximately 910,000 distinct CDR3 sequences in the sample, less than 35% were seen once. Sequencing used cultured CD8+ T cells from PBMCs, obtained from culture after CMV antigen stimulation. The receptors originated from a human donor in good health (CMV status not recorded). Some clones in this sample may be carry-over from other donors' samples. Both conserved end residues are part of each CDR3. A D gene is named only where the DNA matches it firmly. Clone size, where shown, is once, few, many, or a class for clones that have expanded.

d_gene: NA
j_gene: TRBJ1-1
v_gene: TRBV7-9
abundance: many
CDR3nt: TGTGCCAGCAGCTTTACGGGGGGCAGAAACACTGAAGCTTTCTTT
CDR3aa: CASSFTGGRNTEAFF

d_gene: TRBD1
j_gene: TRBJ1-5
v_gene: TRBV2
abundance: NA
CDR3nt: TGTGCCAGCCTTGCCGGGACAGGGTGGCCCCAGCATTTT
CDR3aa: CASLAGTGWPQHF

d_gene: NA
j_gene: TRBJ1-3
v_gene: TRBV19
abundance: NA
CDR3nt: TGTGCCAGTAGTTTCTCCCAGGACACCATATATTTT
CDR3aa: CASSFSQDTIYF

d_gene: NA
j_gene: TRBJ1-1
v_gene: TRBV28
abundance: once
CDR3nt: TGTGCCAGCAATATTTTACAGACAGATGAAGCTTTCTTT
CDR3aa: CASNILQTDEAFF

d_gene: TRBD2
j_gene: TRBJ2-1
v_gene: TRBV4-2
abundance: NA
CDR3nt: TGTGCCAGCAGCCAAGAGGGACTAGCGGGGGGGCCAATGAATGAGCAGTTCTTC
CDR3aa: CASSQEGLAGGPMNEQFF

d_gene: TRBD2
j_gene: TRBJ2-1
v_gene: TRBV7-8
abundance: many
CDR3nt: TGTGCCAGCAGCTTAAATAGGGGCCGGGGGGTTCACAATGAGCAGTTCTTC
CDR3aa: CASSLNRGRGVHNEQFF

d_gene: NA
j_gene: TRBJ2-5
v_gene: TRBV7-6
abundance: few
CDR3nt: TGTGCCAGCAGCCGAGATGGGGGCTGGGGAGAGACCCAGTACTTC
CDR3aa: CASSRDGGWGETQYF

d_gene: NA
j_gene: TRBJ2-3
v_gene: TRBV27
abundance: few
CDR3nt: TGTGCCAGCAGTCCCCGCGGCAGGGCCACAGATACGCAGTATTTT
CDR3aa: CASSPRGRATDTQYF

d_gene: NA
j_gene: TRBJ2-3
v_gene: TRBV7-9
abundance: NA
CDR3nt: TGTGCCGCCCGGACAGGCACAGATACGCAGTATTTT
CDR3aa: CAARTGTDTQYF

d_gene: NA
j_gene: TRBJ2-2
v_gene: TRBV6-5
abundance: once
CDR3nt: TGTGCCAGCAGTCAACGGGATACCGGGGAGCTGTTTTTT
CDR3aa: CASSQRDTGELFF

d_gene: TRBD2
j_gene: TRBJ2-3
v_gene: TRBV5-4
abundance: few
CDR3nt: TGTGCCAGCAGCTTGAACGCGGGGGGTCGGACAGATACGCAGTATTTT
CDR3aa: CASSLNAGGRTDTQYF

d_gene: NA
j_gene: TRBJ2-3
v_gene: TRBV5-4
abundance: NA
CDR3nt: TGTGCCTTCATGTCGGCAGATACGCAGTATTTT
CDR3aa: CAFMSADTQYF

d_gene: TRBD2
j_gene: TRBJ2-2
v_gene: TRBV9
abundance: NA
CDR3nt: TGTGCCACCGGGGGGACGAGGACCGGGGAGCTGTTTTTT
CDR3aa: CATGGTRTGELFF

d_gene: TRBD2
j_gene: TRBJ2-1
v_gene: TRBV12-3/TRBV12-4
abundance: NA
CDR3nt: TGTGCCAGCAGTGGGGGGGTAGCGGGGTCGAGCTCCTACAATGAGCAGCTCTTC
CDR3aa: CASSGGVAGSSSYNEQLF

d_gene: NA
j_gene: TRBJ1-1
v_gene: TRBV6-5
abundance: NA
CDR3nt: TGTGCCAGCAGTTACGTCACGAACACTGAAGCTTTCTTT
CDR3aa: CASSYVTNTEAFF

d_gene: NA
j_gene: TRBJ2-7
v_gene: TRBV20-1
abundance: NA
CDR3nt: TGCAGTGCTAGAGAAACGGACTACCTCTACGAGCAGTACTTC
CDR3aa: CSARETDYLYEQYF

d_gene: NA
j_gene: TRBJ1-6
v_gene: TRBV27
abundance: NA
CDR3nt: TGTGCCAGCAGTCCCGCAGGGGCTAATTCACCCCTCCACTTT
CDR3aa: CASSPAGANSPLHF

d_gene: NA
j_gene: TRBJ1-1
v_gene: TRBV20-1
abundance: NA
CDR3nt: TGCAGTGCTAGAGATCCCCGAATACCGCAACGGGACACTGAAGCTTTCTTT
CDR3aa: CSARDPRIPQRDTEAFF

d_gene: NA
j_gene: TRBJ2-5
v_gene: TRBV7-9
abundance: few
CDR3nt: TGTGCCAGCGACCCTCCGAGGCAAGAGACCCAGTACTTC
CDR3aa: CASDPPRQETQYF

d_gene: NA
j_gene: TRBJ2-3
v_gene: TRBV14
abundance: NA
CDR3nt: TGTGCCAGCAGCCAAGGTCTTTCGCAGTATTTT
CDR3aa: CASSQGLSQYF

d_gene: TRBD2
j_gene: TRBJ2-3
v_gene: TRBV10-3
abundance: NA
CDR3nt: TGTGCCATCAGGATGATCGAGCCGGGACTAGCGGGGTCGACTAGCACAGATACGCAGTATTTT
CDR3aa: CAIRMIEPGLAGSTSTDTQYF

d_gene: TRBD1
j_gene: TRBJ1-3
v_gene: TRBV7-9
abundance: NA
CDR3nt: TGTGCCAGCAGCCGGGACAGGGGAAGGGGTAGCTCTGGAAACACCATATATTTT
CDR3aa: CASSRDRGRGSSGNTIYF

d_gene: NA
j_gene: TRBJ2-1
v_gene: TRBV7-9
abundance: NA
CDR3nt: TGTGCCAGCAGGCCCGGGTTTGACAATGAGCAGTTCTTC
CDR3aa: CASRPGFDNEQFF

d_gene: NA
j_gene: TRBJ2-3
v_gene: TRBV12-3/TRBV12-4
abundance: NA
CDR3nt: TGTGCCAGCAGCCCTCCTGAGAGCACAGATACGCAGTATTTT
CDR3aa: CASSPPESTDTQYF

d_gene: NA
j_gene: TRBJ2-1
v_gene: TRBV10-3
abundance: NA
CDR3nt: TGTGCCATCGGCCCGGCTGTAGATGAGCAGTTCTTC
CDR3aa: CAIGPAVDEQFF

d_gene: NA
j_gene: TRBJ2-4
v_gene: TRBV27
abundance: NA
CDR3nt: TGTGCCCGACGGACAGATTGGGCCAAAAACATTCAGTACTTC
CDR3aa: CARRTDWAKNIQYF

d_gene: TRBD1
j_gene: TRBJ2-2
v_gene: TRBV5-5
abundance: many
CDR3nt: TGTGCCAGCAGCTTGTTGACAGGGAGCACCGGGGAGCTGTTTTTT
CDR3aa: CASSLLTGSTGELFF

d_gene: TRBD1
j_gene: TRBJ1-3
v_gene: TRBV11-2
abundance: NA
CDR3nt: TGTGCCAGCAGCCCGCAGGACAGGGTGGACGGAAACACCATATATTTT
CDR3aa: CASSPQDRVDGNTIYF

d_gene: NA
j_gene: TRBJ1-6
v_gene: TRBV7-2
abundance: many
CDR3nt: TGTGCCAGCAGCTTAAAGCAGCGGTACAGGGAAAATTCACCCCTCCACTTT
CDR3aa: CASSLKQRYRENSPLHF

d_gene: NA
j_gene: TRBJ2-1
v_gene: TRBV7-8
abundance: few
CDR3nt: TGTGCCAGCCAGGGGGGTCCCTCCTACAATGAGCAGTTCTTC
CDR3aa: CASQGGPSYNEQFF

d_gene: NA
j_gene: TRBJ2-5
v_gene: TRBV7-6
abundance: many
CDR3nt: TGTGCCAGCACCCCTATCTTTCGAGGCCAAGAGACCCAGTACTTC
CDR3aa: CASTPIFRGQETQYF

d_gene: NA
j_gene: TRBJ1-4
v_gene: TRBV2
abundance: few
CDR3nt: TGTGCCAGCAGTGCCCAGCAAGAATCTGAAAAACTGTTTTTT
CDR3aa: CASSAQQESEKLFF

d_gene: NA
j_gene: TRBJ2-5
v_gene: TRBV28
abundance: NA
CDR3nt: TGTGCCAGTACCCTAAGCCAAGAGACCCAGTACTTC
CDR3aa: CASTLSQETQYF

d_gene: NA
j_gene: TRBJ1-4
v_gene: TRBV27
abundance: NA
CDR3nt: TGTGCCAGCAGAAGAGGGACGTGGAATAATGAAAAACTGTTTTTT
CDR3aa: CASRRGTWNNEKLFF

d_gene: TRBD1
j_gene: TRBJ1-2
v_gene: TRBV6-1
abundance: few
CDR3nt: TGTGCCAGCAGTCCCGCGGGACAGGACTATGGCTACACCTTC
CDR3aa: CASSPAGQDYGYTF

d_gene: TRBD1
j_gene: TRBJ1-4
v_gene: TRBV18
abundance: few
CDR3nt: TGTGCCAGCTCACCACTTCGCGGGACAGCAGCAACTAATGAAAAACTGTTTTTT
CDR3aa: CASSPLRGTAATNEKLFF

d_gene: NA
j_gene: TRBJ2-1
v_gene: TRBV29-1
abundance: NA
CDR3nt: TGCAGCGGGCTCGGGGTGTGGAGTGTCCACAATGAGCAGTTCTTC
CDR3aa: CSGLGVWSVHNEQFF

d_gene: NA
j_gene: TRBJ1-3
v_gene: TRBV10-2
abundance: once
CDR3nt: TGCGCCAGCAGCCCAGGGTGGACCACCATATATTTT
CDR3aa: CASSPGWTTIYF

d_gene: TRBD1
j_gene: TRBJ1-2
v_gene: TRBV6-6
abundance: NA
CDR3nt: TGTGCCAGCAGCCCCTGGGACAGTCCTGGCTACACCTTC
CDR3aa: CASSPWDSPGYTF

d_gene: NA
j_gene: TRBJ2-5
v_gene: TRBV4-3
abundance: NA
CDR3nt: TGCGCCAGCAGCCAAGCGGCAGGGACCCAAGAGACCCAGTACTTC
CDR3aa: CASSQAAGTQETQYF

d_gene: NA
j_gene: TRBJ2-7
v_gene: TRBV19
abundance: few
CDR3nt: TGTGCCAGTAGTGCCCCGGGACAAAGCTACGAGCAGTACTTC
CDR3aa: CASSAPGQSYEQYF

d_gene: NA
j_gene: TRBJ1-1
v_gene: TRBV7-9
abundance: NA
CDR3nt: TGTGCCAGCGATATAATAACTGAAGCTTTCTTT
CDR3aa: CASDIITEAFF

d_gene: NA
j_gene: TRBJ1-2
v_gene: TRBV6-5
abundance: once
CDR3nt: TGTGCCAGCAGCCCAGATCCCCGGGAGGGTCACTATGGCTACACCTTC
CDR3aa: CASSPDPREGHYGYTF

d_gene: TRBD1
j_gene: TRBJ1-3
v_gene: TRBV7-6
abundance: NA
CDR3nt: TGTGCCAGCAGCCGGGGACAGGGGGCCTCTGGAAACACCATATATTTT
CDR3aa: CASSRGQGASGNTIYF

d_gene: TRBD1
j_gene: TRBJ1-2
v_gene: TRBV7-2
abundance: many
CDR3nt: TGTGCCAGCAGCTTAGACAGGGGGCGCGATCTCACCTTC
CDR3aa: CASSLDRGRDLTF

d_gene: NA
j_gene: TRBJ1-6
v_gene: TRBV4-1
abundance: NA
CDR3nt: TGCGCCAGCAGCCAAGATATGACACCCCTCCACTTT
CDR3aa: CASSQDMTPLHF

d_gene: NA
j_gene: TRBJ2-2
v_gene: TRBV27
abundance: NA
CDR3nt: TGTGCCAGCCCGTCAGCTACAGTGACCACCGGGGAGCTGTTTTTT
CDR3aa: CASPSATVTTGELFF